The 18 T cell receptor beta chains reported below all come from one sample, sequenced in a study of control samples from healthy donors and cancer patients. This table comes from immunoSEQ multiplex PCR, and its TCRdb copy is limited to in-frame clones, with some not included. This sample yields more than 65,000 clones, of which 75% to 90% are seen a single time; roughly 15% belongs to the top ten. Sample: blood. These receptors were collected from a man aged 50 to 59 in good health.

This chain uses TRBV5-6 with TRBJ1-2, with 7 bases that match TRBD1. The germline V gene encodes CDR1 SGHDT and CDR2 YYEEEE. The CDR3 has 13 amino acids. With V trimmed by 4 bases and J by 6 bases, 6 bases remained unmatched. The CDR3 here is CASSPGDRHGYTF. CDR3 nucleotides: TGTGCCAGCAGCCCCGGGGACAGACATGGCTACACCTTC.

The chain carries TRBV15 and TRBJ1-4, with 7 bases fitting TRBD1. The ends lost 1 base at V and 8 bases at J; junction bases unmatched: 13. The CDR3 extends over 17 amino acids. Per germline, CDR1 LNHNV and CDR2 YYDKDF (reference sequence). In DNA, the CDR3 is TGTGCCACCAGCAGAGCGATAACGAGGGGGCGTCACGAAAAACTGTTTTTT. This codes for CATSRAITRGRHEKLFF.

The rearrangement joins TRBV4-2 to TRBJ2-6; the D is unclear. Germline loops: CDR1 LGHNA, CDR2 YNFKEQ. The ends were cut back, 4 bases at V and 2 bases at J, with 9 bases in the middle. This CDR3 has 15 amino acids. CDR3 sequence reads: CASSPIGPGANVLTF. The CDR3 nucleotides read TGTGCCAGCAGCCCGATAGGGCCTGGGGCCAACGTCCTGACTTTC.

The V call is TRBV5-5, the J call TRBJ2-2; 7 bases agree with TRBD1. CDR1 and CDR2 from the germline V gene are SGHKS and YYEKEE (reference sequence). CDR3 length: 16 amino acids. V was pared by 1 base and J by 1 base, with 4 bases of the junction left unmatched. The CDR3 region has the DNA TGTGCCAGCAGCTTGTCAAGGGGGCAGAACACCGGGGAGCTGTTTTTT. This sequence encodes CASSLSRGQNTGELFF.

The chain recombines TRBV14 with TRBJ1-2; D gene ambiguous. This CDR3 comprises 15 residues. Germline CDR1 reads SGHDN; CDR2 reads FVKESK. Between the trimmed V and J ends, which lost 4 bases and 7 bases, there was a span of 19 bases. The CDR3 here is CASSPRTGPDGGYTF. DNA for the CDR3: TGTGCCAGCAGCCCCCGGACTGGACCCGATGGTGGCTACACCTTC.

This clone was recorded a few times. The chain is built from TRBV19 and TRBJ2-1, with TRBD2 identical over 9 bases. Germline V gene lookup returns CDR1 LNHDA and CDR2 SQIVND (reference sequence). V lost 4 bases, J lost 10 bases, and 5 bases stayed unmatched. The CDR3 consists of 13 residues. CDR3: CASSSGRAGEQFF. The CDR3 bases are TGTGCCAGTAGTAGCGGGAGGGCCGGAGAGCAGTTCTTC.

V gene TRBV7-6 combines with J gene TRBJ2-3; the match to TRBD2 covers 8 bases. The germline gives CDR1 SGHVS, CDR2 FNYEAQ. The trim removed 1 base at V and 0 bases at J, leaving 3 bases unmatched. The CDR3 length is 16 residues. For the CDR3, the DNA is TGTGCCAGCAGCTTAGTTGGCGGGAGGAGCACAGATACGCAGTATTTT. As protein: CASSLVGGRSTDTQYF.

This chain joins TRBV4-1 and TRBJ2-3; TRBD2 might be the D (6 bases). Germline values: CDR1 MGHRA, CDR2 YSYEKL. This CDR3 comprises 13 residues. Trimming cost V 3 bases and J 3 bases, with 7 bases left between them. The CDR3 bases are TGCGCCAGCAGCCAGCGGGGAACAGATACGCAGTATTTT. Its translation is CASSQRGTDTQYF.

The CDR3 nucleotides are TGTGCCAGCAGTTCAAAACCAGGGAACTACGAGCAGTACTTC. It specifies CASSSKPGNYEQYF. This chain links TRBV27 with TRBJ2-7, with a weak D call TRBD1 (5 bases). Germline V CDR1 and CDR2: MNHEY, SMNVEV (reference sequence). The CDR3 contains 14 residues. V shed 4 bases and J shed 3 bases, with 13 bases lying between them.

The sample holds a few counts of this clone. V gene TRBV7-6 combines with J gene TRBJ2-7; TRBD1 matches at 8 bases. The germline V gene has CDR1 SGHVS and CDR2 FNYEAQ. The CDR3 runs to 14 residues. Trimming took 4 bases from V and 6 from J; bases not matched to a gene: 8. CDR3 sequence: CASSSGQAYGEQYF. The CDR3 coding sequence is TGTGCCAGCAGCTCGGGACAGGCTTACGGCGAGCAGTACTTC. Based on the CDR3 plus reference TRBV7-6 and TRBJ2-7, the full variable domain is GAGVSQSPRYKVTKRGQDVALRCDPISGHVSLYWYRQALGQGPEFLTYFNYEAQQDKSGLPNDRFSAERPEGSISTLTIQRTEQRDSAMYRCASSSGQAYGEQYFGPGTRLTVT.

The chain links TRBV28 to TRBJ1-2; tentative D call: TRBD1 (6 bases). Germline CDR1 and CDR2: MDHEN and SYDVKM. V shed 7 bases and J shed 1 base, with 10 bases lying between them. There are 13 residues in the CDR3. CDR3 sequence (DNA): TGTGCCAGCATCACGACAGGTAACTATGGCTACACCTTC. This gives the protein CASITTGNYGYTF.

V usage is TRBV10-3 and J usage is TRBJ2-7, with 8 bases lining up with TRBD2. The J call may be in error: the DNA end matches TRBJ2-1 better. The CDR3 totals 16 residues. Germline V CDR1 and CDR2: ENHRY, SYGVKD. As DNA, the CDR3 is TGTGCCATCAGCTCCCCCGGACTAGCCGGTTACAATGAGCAGTTCTTC. It specifies CAISSPGLAGYNEQFF.

The chain has TRBV7-8 and TRBJ2-7, with TRBD2 as a possible D gene (5 bases). Trimming pared 4 bases from V and 6 bases from J, leaving 25 bases between. The V gene's germline CDR1 is SGHVS and CDR2 FQNEAQ. CDR3 length equals 17 residues. The DNA of the CDR3 is TGTGCCAGCAGCTCACATCGTCGCGGACTCTCCCTGGGCGAGCAGTACTTC. Encoded protein: CASSSHRRGLSLGEQYF.

The chain couples TRBV6-5 to TRBJ1-6; the D is unclear. CDR1 and CDR2 (germline): MNHEY, SVGAGI. The V and J ends lost 6 bases and 0 bases respectively, with 9 bases between them. The CDR3 contains 15 residues. CDR3 sequence (DNA): TGTGCCAGCAGGTCCCGGACCTCCTATAATTCACCCCTCCACTTT. Its translation is CASRSRTSYNSPLHF.

The V gene is TRBV19, the J gene TRBJ1-4; D unresolved. The CDR3 extends over 15 amino acids. Trimming left V 6 bases short and J 0 bases short, with 11 bases between. Germline V gene sequence: CDR1 LNHDA, CDR2 SQIVND (reference sequence). The CDR3: CASRLTDATNEKLFF. CDR3 sequence (DNA): TGTGCCAGTAGACTGACGGACGCAACTAATGAAAAACTGTTTTTT. The full variable domain, with the rest looked up from reference TRBV19 and TRBJ1-4, is DGGITQSPKYLFRKEGQNVTLSCEQNLNHDAMYWYRQDPGQGLRLIYYSQIVNDFQKGDIAEGYSVSREKKESFPLTVTSAQKNPTAFYLCASRLTDATNEKLFFGSGTQLSVL.

The CDR3 DNA sequence: TGTGCCACCAGCATTCAGACCGGGGAGGTGGGCACTGAAGCTTTCTTT. Residues: CATSIQTGEVGTEAFF. The chain is built from TRBV15 and TRBJ1-1; D not resolved. The germline V gene has CDR1 LNHNV and CDR2 YYDKDF (reference sequence). V dropped 4 bases and J dropped 4 bases, with 19 bases sitting between them. The CDR3 spans 16 residues.

The chain is built from TRBV5-6 and TRBJ2-7, with 7 bases fitting TRBD2. The junction had 10 bases not matched to a gene; V was cut back by 9 bases and J by 4 bases. CDR3 length: 13 residues. The germline V gene encodes CDR1 SGHDT and CDR2 YYEEEE. For the CDR3, the DNA is TGTGCCACCCAGAGGCTAGCGGTATACGAGCAGTACTTC. Protein product: CATQRLAVYEQYF.

This clone was seen a single time. J is TRBJ2-5 and V is TRBV30, with D possibly TRBD1 on 5 matching bases. With 4 bases removed from V and 4 bases from J, the gap between germline ends came to 10 bases. This CDR3 is 12 amino acids long. The germline V gene has CDR1 GTSNPN and CDR2 SVGIG (reference sequence). CDR3 amino acids: CAWTGSGETQYF. DNA of the CDR3: TGTGCCTGGACAGGGTCTGGAGAGACCCAGTACTTC.